The rows below give T cell receptor beta chains drawn from one sample of a study of T-cell reconstitution after alpha-beta-depleted transplantation in children. Using its own MiXCR run on the PCR reads, TCRdb lists one record per CDR3 protein. The sample holds 600,000 or so distinct CDR3 sequences, under 30% seen once. Material: PBMCs, mostly from graft donor cells, obtained 360 days after TCRalphabeta/CD19-depleted stem cell transplant. These TCRs come from a boy younger than two who had a stem cell transplant for acute myeloid leukemia, so the T cells may come from the graft donor. CDR3s include the opening cysteine and the closing phenylalanine or tryptophan. A D gene is named only where the DNA matches it firmly. For some rows the clone size is stated as once, few or many, or as a class when expanded; others skip it.

CDR3nt: TGTGCCAGCAGCTTAGATCTACGGACAGGGGTCGAGACCCAGTACTTC
CDR3aa: CASSLDLRTGVETQYF
v_gene: TRBV11-2
j_gene: TRBJ2-5
d_gene: TRBD1
abundance: many

CDR3nt: TGCGCATTACGAGCGGGGGTGGGGGAGACCCAGTACTTC
CDR3aa: CALRAGVGETQYF
v_gene: TRBV20-1
j_gene: TRBJ2-5
d_gene: TRBD2
abundance: many

CDR3nt: TGTGCCAGCACTGGGACAGGGTCTCAGCCCCAGCATTTT
CDR3aa: CASTGTGSQPQHF
v_gene: TRBV12-3/TRBV12-4
j_gene: TRBJ1-5
d_gene: TRBD1
abundance: many

CDR3nt: TGTGCCAGCAGCACTACCCTCAGGGGACCCCAGTATTTT
CDR3aa: CASSTTLRGPQYF
v_gene: TRBV7-2
j_gene: TRBJ2-3
d_gene: -
abundance: -

CDR3nt: TGTGCCAGCAGCGGAGGTGGGACAGGGGGAAACATTCAGTACTTC
CDR3aa: CASSGGGTGGNIQYF
v_gene: TRBV12-3/TRBV12-4
j_gene: TRBJ2-4
d_gene: TRBD1
abundance: many

CDR3nt: TGTGCCACCAGCCCGGTCCGGACCTTGTCTGGAAACACCATATATTTT
CDR3aa: CATSPVRTLSGNTIYF
v_gene: TRBV15
j_gene: TRBJ1-3
d_gene: -
abundance: -

CDR3nt: TGCAGCGTTCAAGGGTCGGGGGGCGGCTACAATGAGCAGTTCTTC
CDR3aa: CSVQGSGGGYNEQFF
v_gene: TRBV29-1
j_gene: TRBJ2-1
d_gene: -
abundance: -

CDR3nt: TGTGCCAGCAGTTCACTCACAGGGGTGAACTATGGCTACACCTTC
CDR3aa: CASSSLTGVNYGYTF
v_gene: TRBV27
j_gene: TRBJ1-2
d_gene: TRBD1
abundance: -

CDR3nt: TGCAGTGCTAGGGAGGAAGGGAACGAGCAGTACTTC
CDR3aa: CSAREEGNEQYF
v_gene: TRBV20-1
j_gene: TRBJ2-7
d_gene: -
abundance: few

CDR3nt: TGTGCCAGCAGCCAGCAACCCGACAGGGGGTTCGGCTACACCTTC
CDR3aa: CASSQQPDRGFGYTF
v_gene: TRBV3-1
j_gene: TRBJ1-2
d_gene: TRBD1
abundance: many

CDR3nt: TGTGCCACGGGAGGGGGCAGGACCTTCAGCACAGATACGCAGTATTTT
CDR3aa: CATGGGRTFSTDTQYF
v_gene: TRBV10-3
j_gene: TRBJ2-3
d_gene: -
abundance: -

CDR3nt: TGTGCCAGCAGCTCCTACTACAGGGGTCCACCTAACACCGGGGAGCTGTTTTTT
CDR3aa: CASSSYYRGPPNTGELFF
v_gene: TRBV11-1
j_gene: TRBJ2-2
d_gene: TRBD1
abundance: -

CDR3nt: TGTGCCAGCAGTTTGGTAACCGGGACTAGTTACACCGGGGAGCTGTTTTTT
CDR3aa: CASSLVTGTSYTGELFF
v_gene: TRBV12-3/TRBV12-4
j_gene: TRBJ2-2
d_gene: TRBD2
abundance: -

CDR3nt: TGTGCCAGCAGTTTAGGGGCAGCAGGGGATACGCAGTATTTT
CDR3aa: CASSLGAAGDTQYF
v_gene: TRBV12-3/TRBV12-4
j_gene: TRBJ2-3
d_gene: -
abundance: many

CDR3nt: TGCAGTGCTAGAGATCTAAAGAACGCGAACACCGGGGAGCTGTTTTTT
CDR3aa: CSARDLKNANTGELFF
v_gene: TRBV20-1
j_gene: TRBJ2-2
d_gene: -
abundance: -

CDR3nt: TGTGCCAGCAGTTACCTTTACGGGACAGACATGAACACTGAAGCTTTCTTT
CDR3aa: CASSYLYGTDMNTEAFF
v_gene: TRBV6-5
j_gene: TRBJ1-1
d_gene: TRBD1
abundance: -

CDR3nt: TGTGCCAGCAGTGAAAGGGGTCAGCAAGAGACCCAGTACTTC
CDR3aa: CASSERGQQETQYF
v_gene: TRBV6-1
j_gene: TRBJ2-5
d_gene: -
abundance: -

CDR3nt: TGCGCCAGCAGCCAAGGGGAACAGGGACACTATGGCTACACCTTC
CDR3aa: CASSQGEQGHYGYTF
v_gene: TRBV4-3
j_gene: TRBJ1-2
d_gene: -
abundance: few

CDR3nt: TGTGCCCACCCTCTGGCAGGGAACACCGGGGAGCTGTTTTTT
CDR3aa: CAHPLAGNTGELFF
v_gene: TRBV18
j_gene: TRBJ2-2
d_gene: -
abundance: many

CDR3nt: TGTGCCTGGACCCCTGCACAGGGGGCAAGTCAGCCCCAGCATTTT
CDR3aa: CAWTPAQGASQPQHF
v_gene: TRBV30
j_gene: TRBJ1-5
d_gene: TRBD1
abundance: few

CDR3nt: TGTGCCAGCACCCTAGGGGGTAGCGGGGAGCAAGAGACCCAGTACTTC
CDR3aa: CASTLGGSGEQETQYF
v_gene: TRBV6-1
j_gene: TRBJ2-5
d_gene: TRBD2
abundance: -

CDR3nt: TGTGCCAGCAGCTTAGACCGGTTCAGCACAGATACGCAGTATTTT
CDR3aa: CASSLDRFSTDTQYF
v_gene: TRBV7-2
j_gene: TRBJ2-3
d_gene: -
abundance: -

CDR3nt: TGCGCCAGCAGCAGGGACAGGCCTGGAAACACCATATATTTT
CDR3aa: CASSRDRPGNTIYF
v_gene: TRBV5-1
j_gene: TRBJ1-3
d_gene: TRBD1
abundance: -

CDR3nt: TGTGCCAGCAGTTTATGGGGAGGGGGGAACTCTGGGGCCAACGTCCTGACTTTC
CDR3aa: CASSLWGGGNSGANVLTF
v_gene: TRBV12-3/TRBV12-4
j_gene: TRBJ2-6
d_gene: -
abundance: many

CDR3nt: TGTGCCAGCAGCCAAGATCAGCCAGGGGACGTGCTGTCGGGAAACACCATATATTTT
CDR3aa: CASSQDQPGDVLSGNTIYF
v_gene: TRBV4-2
j_gene: TRBJ1-3
d_gene: -
abundance: many

CDR3nt: TGTGCCAGCAGCCCCGGACAGGGTTATGGCTACACCTTC
CDR3aa: CASSPGQGYGYTF
v_gene: TRBV7-9
j_gene: TRBJ1-2
d_gene: TRBD1
abundance: many

CDR3nt: TGCAGCGCTGGACAAAGCTTACAGACCCAGTACTTC
CDR3aa: CSAGQSLQTQYF
v_gene: TRBV29-1
j_gene: TRBJ2-5
d_gene: -
abundance: -

CDR3nt: TGTGCCAGCAGTTACCCCGGGTTTTCCTACGAGCAGTACTTC
CDR3aa: CASSYPGFSYEQYF
v_gene: TRBV6-2/TRBV6-3
j_gene: TRBJ2-7
d_gene: -
abundance: few

CDR3nt: TGTGCCAGCAGCTTATCCCGTCTTAAGCCCGACCTCGGGCAGGGGGCCAAAAACATTCAGTACTTC
CDR3aa: CASSLSRLKPDLGQGAKNIQYF
v_gene: TRBV5-6
j_gene: TRBJ2-4
d_gene: -
abundance: few

CDR3nt: TGTGCCAGCACCCCACCCTCAAAGGCCGGGGAGCTGTTTTTT
CDR3aa: CASTPPSKAGELFF
v_gene: TRBV12-3/TRBV12-4
j_gene: TRBJ2-2
d_gene: -
abundance: -

CDR3nt: TGTGCCAGCAGTTTTACGGGTGGTGGCGATGAGCAGTTCTTC
CDR3aa: CASSFTGGGDEQFF
v_gene: TRBV12-3/TRBV12-4
j_gene: TRBJ2-1
d_gene: -
abundance: -

CDR3nt: TGTGCCACCAGCAGAGGCAGCTCCTACGAGCAGTACTTC
CDR3aa: CATSRGSSYEQYF
v_gene: TRBV15
j_gene: TRBJ2-7
d_gene: -
abundance: many

CDR3nt: TGTGCCAGCAGTGAAATTCGACGGGGGGGCAACGAGCAGTACTTC
CDR3aa: CASSEIRRGGNEQYF
v_gene: TRBV6-1
j_gene: TRBJ2-7
d_gene: TRBD2
abundance: few

CDR3nt: TGTGCCAGCAGCAAACGGCTAGCGGGGTTGCTTGAGCAGTTCTTC
CDR3aa: CASSKRLAGLLEQFF
v_gene: TRBV21-1
j_gene: TRBJ2-1
d_gene: -
abundance: -

CDR3nt: TGCAGTGCTAGGGGCGCGGGGGAAGGTCAGCCCCAGCATTTT
CDR3aa: CSARGAGEGQPQHF
v_gene: TRBV20-1
j_gene: TRBJ1-5
d_gene: -
abundance: many

CDR3nt: TGTGCCAGCAGTTGGGGGGACAGGTTCTCTCCTGGGGCCAACGTCCTGACTTTC
CDR3aa: CASSWGDRFSPGANVLTF
v_gene: TRBV12-3/TRBV12-4
j_gene: TRBJ2-6
d_gene: TRBD1
abundance: few

CDR3nt: TGTGCCAGCAGTTACCCCGGGAGAGGGGGCACCTCTGGGGCCAACGTCCTGACTTTC
CDR3aa: CASSYPGRGGTSGANVLTF
v_gene: TRBV6-5
j_gene: TRBJ2-6
d_gene: -
abundance: -

CDR3nt: TGTGCCAGCAGTTTAGGGGACACCTCTAACTATGGCTACACCTTC
CDR3aa: CASSLGDTSNYGYTF
v_gene: TRBV12-3/TRBV12-4
j_gene: TRBJ1-2
d_gene: -
abundance: many

CDR3nt: TGCGCCAGCAGCTTGGGGTCCCTCAGGATTGGCAATGAGCAGTTCTTC
CDR3aa: CASSLGSLRIGNEQFF
v_gene: TRBV5-1
j_gene: TRBJ2-1
d_gene: -
abundance: few

CDR3nt: TGTGCCAGCAGCCAAGCTGTGACTAGCGGCATCACAGATACGCAGTATTTT
CDR3aa: CASSQAVTSGITDTQYF
v_gene: TRBV3-1
j_gene: TRBJ2-3
d_gene: TRBD2
abundance: -

CDR3nt: TGTGCCAGCAGCTCCAGCGGGGGGGAGACCTACGAGCAGTACTTC
CDR3aa: CASSSSGGETYEQYF
v_gene: TRBV6-1
j_gene: TRBJ2-7
d_gene: TRBD2
abundance: many

CDR3nt: TGTGCCAGCAGCCACCAACAGGGGTGGGACACTGAAGCTTTCTTT
CDR3aa: CASSHQQGWDTEAFF
v_gene: TRBV11-2
j_gene: TRBJ1-1
d_gene: TRBD1
abundance: -

CDR3nt: TGTGCCAGCAGTTTATCAGGGGCCTCGTTCAATGAGCAGTTCTTC
CDR3aa: CASSLSGASFNEQFF
v_gene: TRBV27
j_gene: TRBJ2-1
d_gene: -
abundance: -

CDR3nt: TGCAGTGCTAGAGATGAGACTAGCGGGGGCTTGGCCAAAAACATTCAGTACTTC
CDR3aa: CSARDETSGGLAKNIQYF
v_gene: TRBV20-1
j_gene: TRBJ2-4
d_gene: TRBD2
abundance: -

CDR3nt: TGTGCCAGCAGTACGATACAACGGTCCCCCACAGATACGCAGTATTTT
CDR3aa: CASSTIQRSPTDTQYF
v_gene: TRBV28
j_gene: TRBJ2-3
d_gene: -
abundance: -

CDR3nt: TGCGCCAGCAGCCAAGATCAAGGCTGGGACTGGAATGAGCAGTTCTTC
CDR3aa: CASSQDQGWDWNEQFF
v_gene: TRBV4-3
j_gene: TRBJ2-1
d_gene: -
abundance: -

CDR3nt: TGTGCCAGCAGCTCCCGGACAGGACAATCAGATACGCAGTATTTT
CDR3aa: CASSSRTGQSDTQYF
v_gene: TRBV7-9
j_gene: TRBJ2-3
d_gene: TRBD1
abundance: many

CDR3nt: TGTGCCAGCAGCAAAAGTATGGACAGGGGGGGTTACAATGAGCAGTTCTTC
CDR3aa: CASSKSMDRGGYNEQFF
v_gene: TRBV21-1
j_gene: TRBJ2-1
d_gene: -
abundance: -

CDR3nt: TGTGCCTGTCAACAGGGCTCCGGAAACACCATATATTTT
CDR3aa: CACQQGSGNTIYF
v_gene: TRBV12-3/TRBV12-4
j_gene: TRBJ1-3
d_gene: -
abundance: few

CDR3nt: TGCGCCAGCAGCCAAGACATCGACAGAACCTACGAGCAGTACTTC
CDR3aa: CASSQDIDRTYEQYF
v_gene: TRBV4-3
j_gene: TRBJ2-7
d_gene: -
abundance: -

CDR3nt: TGTGCCAGCAGCTTAGAGAGGACAGGGATGTACGAGCAGTACTTC
CDR3aa: CASSLERTGMYEQYF
v_gene: TRBV7-6
j_gene: TRBJ2-7
d_gene: TRBD1
abundance: -

CDR3nt: TGTGCCACCAGCAGTCGGCAGCCCCTCGACGAGCAGTACTTC
CDR3aa: CATSSRQPLDEQYF
v_gene: TRBV15
j_gene: TRBJ2-7
d_gene: -
abundance: -

CDR3nt: TGTGCCAGCAGCCCGACACAGGGCGAAGAGACCCAGTACTTC
CDR3aa: CASSPTQGEETQYF
v_gene: TRBV7-9
j_gene: TRBJ2-5
d_gene: -
abundance: -

CDR3nt: TGCAGTGCCCCTCCCGGGCCTAATAATTCACCCCTCCACTTT
CDR3aa: CSAPPGPNNSPLHF
v_gene: TRBV20-1
j_gene: TRBJ1-6
d_gene: -
abundance: -

CDR3nt: TGTGCCACCAGGGCAGGGGCCCAAGAGACCCAGTACTTC
CDR3aa: CATRAGAQETQYF
v_gene: TRBV24-1
j_gene: TRBJ2-5
d_gene: -
abundance: few

CDR3nt: TGCGCCAGCAGTCAGGGGGACATACCCCTTTCACCCCTCCACTTT
CDR3aa: CASSQGDIPLSPLHF
v_gene: TRBV23-1
j_gene: TRBJ1-6
d_gene: -
abundance: -

CDR3nt: TGTGCCAGCAGATTCCTGGGGACAGGGGTTAAGGGTGAGCAGTTCTTC
CDR3aa: CASRFLGTGVKGEQFF
v_gene: TRBV12-3/TRBV12-4
j_gene: TRBJ2-1
d_gene: TRBD1
abundance: few

CDR3nt: TGTGCCAGCAGTTTAAGAGTAGCGGGGAGGGGTGAGACCCAGTACTTC
CDR3aa: CASSLRVAGRGETQYF
v_gene: TRBV12-3/TRBV12-4
j_gene: TRBJ2-5
d_gene: TRBD2
abundance: few

CDR3nt: TGCGTCGCTGGAGGGGCAGGGGAGACCTACGAGCAGTACTTC
CDR3aa: CVAGGAGETYEQYF
v_gene: TRBV20-1
j_gene: TRBJ2-7
d_gene: -
abundance: -

CDR3nt: TGTGCCAGCAGCTTAGGTGTAGGTAGCGGGGGGGCCCCTGGGTCGGATGAGCAGTTCTTC
CDR3aa: CASSLGVGSGGAPGSDEQFF
v_gene: TRBV11-2
j_gene: TRBJ2-1
d_gene: TRBD2
abundance: -